This TCR beta chain was recorded in a study of CD8 T cells in Susac syndrome (dated by TCRdb to the late 2010s). About the investigation overall: Of the Susac syndrome patients who were sequenced, six had clinically active disease and 8 or 9 were in clinical remission. At blood withdrawal, Susac syndrome patients were therapy-naive, treated with corticosteroids (with IVIg additionally given to some), or treated with IVIg alone. Repertoire sequencing was used to test whether CD8+ T cell activation and differentiation in Susac syndrome was antigen driven.

A note on this clonotype: Its antigen target is currently unknown. Nothing much larger sits one base from this clone, and base qualities are not available.

RNA was extracted using the RNeasy kit, and roughly 0.5 to 1 ug of the RNA was reverse transcribed with random hexamers. The immunoSEQ multiplex PCR assay, which covers 54 Vbeta and 13 Jbeta segments, was used to amplify TCR beta CDR3 regions. PCR amplification bias was corrected by using a synthetic template baseline for primer optimization and computational correction. On the authors' methods: Reads were annotated to V, D and J genes per IMGT and analyzed with immunoSEQ Analyzer, keeping only productive sequences. Clonality was calculated as one minus the Shannon entropy normalized by log2 of the number of productive unique sequences. For each patient and control, public and private clones were evaluated among the 100 most prevalent clones. A clone was defined as Susac-specific if it was absent from the healthy and MS cohorts, from around 960 published viral clones and from other ImmuneACCESS disease sequences. In-frame beta chains were kept once TCRdb had trimmed the public reads at Q25 with fastp and called clones with MiXCR. Merged by CDR3 protein, the rows form single entries marked with the most common genes and DNA. These V and J calls originate from TCRdb's pipeline instead of the authors' own analysis. This sample is represented by about 180,000 distinct CDR3 sequences; around 94% of them were singletons. Approximately 0.11% of the sample comes from the top ten.

CDR1 SGHRS and CDR2 YFSETQ were looked up in the germline V gene. The CDR3 starts with the cysteine, ends with the phenylalanine, and has 16 residues. This entry keeps only the CDR3 DNA: 48 bases, framed from base 1. V is cut by 4 bases and J by 0 bases, and the space between the germline ends is 16 bases. High-throughput TCR beta sequencing profiled peripheral blood CD8+ and CD4+ T cells from healthy donors, Susac syndrome patients and multiple sclerosis patients. The Susac syndrome patients fulfilled recently defined diagnostic criteria for either definite or probable disease. Bulk CD8+ and CD4+ T cells were purified magnetically by negative isolation, whereas CD8+ TEMRA cells were enriched by FACS. Blood was drawn into EDTA tubes, processed within 24 hours, and PBMCs were isolated by density gradient centrifugation. PBMCs intended for TCR sequencing were cryopreserved in liquid nitrogen and thawed later in a water bath at 37 degrees C. Purity of sorted or isolated CD4+, CD8+ and CD8+ TEMRA cells was at least 90%.

What the work shows at the level of the full study, not this receptor alone: The number of individuals in the TCR sequencing and HLA analysis was acknowledged as relatively small. In patients with Susac syndrome, the CD4+ T cell repertoire showed no detectable clonal expansion.

This receptor was identified in a human donor with Susac syndrome. Input material: CD4+ T cells from PBMCs. The rearranged segments are TRBV5-1 and TRBJ1-2; the D region possibly corresponds to TRBD1 (5 bases align). The CDR3 loop reads CASSLKDNHANYGYTF. The bases are TGCGCCAGCAGCCTAAAGGACAACCACGCTAACTATGGCTACACCTTC.